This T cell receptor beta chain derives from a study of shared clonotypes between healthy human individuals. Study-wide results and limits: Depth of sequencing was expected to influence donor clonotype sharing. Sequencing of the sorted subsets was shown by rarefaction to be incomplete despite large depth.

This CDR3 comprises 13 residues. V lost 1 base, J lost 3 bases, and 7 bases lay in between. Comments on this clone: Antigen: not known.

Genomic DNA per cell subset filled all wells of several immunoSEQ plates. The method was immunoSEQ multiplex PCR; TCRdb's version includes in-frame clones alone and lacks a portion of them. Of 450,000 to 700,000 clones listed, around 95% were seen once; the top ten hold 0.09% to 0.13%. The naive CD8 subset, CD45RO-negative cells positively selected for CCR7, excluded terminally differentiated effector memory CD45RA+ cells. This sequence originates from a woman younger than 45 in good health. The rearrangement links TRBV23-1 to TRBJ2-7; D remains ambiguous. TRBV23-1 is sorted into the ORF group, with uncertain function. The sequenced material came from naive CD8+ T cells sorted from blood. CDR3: CASSQFYSYEQYF. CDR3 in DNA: TGCGCCAGCAGTCAATTCTACAGCTACGAGCAGTACTTC.